This T cell receptor (beta chain) was captured by sequencing in a study of T cell repertoires in cytomegalovirus infection. Trimming stripped 2 bases from V and 5 bases from J, with 7 bases between. The length of the CDR3 is 12 residues. In germline, CDR1 is MNHNY, CDR2 SVGAGI (reference sequence). Each CDR3 protein gets one entry after TCRdb re-called the reads with MiXCR. The data hold over 50,000 distinct CDR3 sequences, with 20% to 25% observed a single time. Note on this clonotype: Its matching antigen is unknown.

This clonotype was sampled from a human donor in good health (CMV status not recorded). Some clones in this sample may be carry-over from other donors' samples. The chain links TRBV6-6 to TRBJ2-7; D unresolved. The material sequenced was CD8+ T cells from cultured PBMCs, taken from culture after CMV antigen stimulation. CDR3 in amino acids: CASSYRADEQYF. DNA for the CDR3: TGTGCCAGCAGTTACCGGGCTGACGAGCAGTACTTC.